This TCR beta chain was sequenced for a study of T cells in Graves' hyperthyroidism and ophthalmopathy. The ends lost 2 bases at V and 10 bases at J; junction bases unmatched: 4. The germline CDR1 and CDR2 sequences are SGHTA and FQGTGA. This CDR3 has 14 amino acids. Amplification yielded TCR beta CDR3 regions, with RNA transcripts as the source. HTBI primers were the set used in a first-round RT-PCR of the TCR CDR3. TCRdb independently ran MiXCR on the multiplex PCR reads; one entry per CDR3 protein. The data show some 500,000 distinct CDR3 sequences, with about 15% seen just once and about 17% held by the top ten. Diagnoses were made from clinical symptoms, serum measures (thyroxine and TRAb), thyroid ultrasound and orbital computed tomography. This clonotype was observed at least ten times.

This clonotype was sampled from a woman between 18 and 29 years old with Graves' hyperthyroidism. Sequenced sample: blood. The chain joins TRBV7-3 to TRBJ1-6; TRBD1 agrees at 8 bases. The CDR3 nucleotides read TGTGCCAGCAGCTTACAGGGGGCGATGTCACCCCTCCACTTT. Translation gives CASSLQGAMSPLHF. Full variable domain (rest looked up from reference TRBV7-3 and TRBJ1-6): GAGVSQTPSNKVTEKGKYVELRCDPISGHTALYWYRQSLGQGPEFLIYFQGTGAADDSGLPNDRFFAVRPEGSVSTLKIQRTERGDSAVYLCASSLQGAMSPLHFGNGTRLTVT.